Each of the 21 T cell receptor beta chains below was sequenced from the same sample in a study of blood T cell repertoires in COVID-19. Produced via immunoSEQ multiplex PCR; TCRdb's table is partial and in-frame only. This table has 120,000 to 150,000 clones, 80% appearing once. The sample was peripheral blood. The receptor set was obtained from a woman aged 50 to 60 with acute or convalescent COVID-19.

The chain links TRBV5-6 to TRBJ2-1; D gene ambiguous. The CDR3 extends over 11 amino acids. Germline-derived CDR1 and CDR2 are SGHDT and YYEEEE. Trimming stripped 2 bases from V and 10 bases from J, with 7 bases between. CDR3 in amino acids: CASSFVREQFF. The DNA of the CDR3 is TGTGCCAGCAGCTTTGTCAGGGAGCAGTTCTTC.

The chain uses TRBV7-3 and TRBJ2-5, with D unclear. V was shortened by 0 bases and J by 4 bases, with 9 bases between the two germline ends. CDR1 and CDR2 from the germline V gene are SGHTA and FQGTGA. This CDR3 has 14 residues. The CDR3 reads CASSLTHGLETQYF. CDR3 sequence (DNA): TGTGCCAGCAGCTTAACGCACGGGTTAGAGACCCAGTACTTC.

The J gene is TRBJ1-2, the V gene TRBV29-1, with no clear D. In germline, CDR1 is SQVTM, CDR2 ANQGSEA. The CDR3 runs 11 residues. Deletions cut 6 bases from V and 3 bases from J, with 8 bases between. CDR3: CSVHRDYGYTF. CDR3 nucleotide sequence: TGCAGCGTACACAGAGACTATGGCTACACCTTC.

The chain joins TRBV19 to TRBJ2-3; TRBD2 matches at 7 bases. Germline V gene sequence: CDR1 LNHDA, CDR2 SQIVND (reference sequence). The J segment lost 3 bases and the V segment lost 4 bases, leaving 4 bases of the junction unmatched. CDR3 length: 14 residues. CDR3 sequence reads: CASSTTGGTDTQYF. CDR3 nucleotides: TGTGCCAGTAGTACGACGGGGGGAACAGATACGCAGTATTTT.

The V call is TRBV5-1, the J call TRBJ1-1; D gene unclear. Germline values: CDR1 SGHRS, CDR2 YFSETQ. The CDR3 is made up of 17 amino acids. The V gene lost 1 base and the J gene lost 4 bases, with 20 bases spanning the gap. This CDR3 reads CASSLRGNERAATEAFF. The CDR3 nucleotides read TGCGCCAGCAGCTTGAGAGGGAATGAGCGGGCGGCCACTGAAGCTTTCTTT.

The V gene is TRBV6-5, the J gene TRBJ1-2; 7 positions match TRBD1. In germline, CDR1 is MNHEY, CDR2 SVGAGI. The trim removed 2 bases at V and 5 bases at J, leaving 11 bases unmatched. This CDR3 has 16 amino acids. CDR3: CASSYTAWDSHYGYTF. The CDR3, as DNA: TGTGCCAGCAGTTACACCGCATGGGACAGCCATTATGGCTACACCTTC.

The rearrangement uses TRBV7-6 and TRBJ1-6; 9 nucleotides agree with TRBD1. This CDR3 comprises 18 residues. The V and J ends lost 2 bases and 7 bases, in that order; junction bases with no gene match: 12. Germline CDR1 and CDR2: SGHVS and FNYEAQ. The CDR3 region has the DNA TGTGCCAGCAGCTTACTAACTCCGGGACAGGGACCAAATTCACCCCTCCACTTT. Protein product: CASSLLTPGQGPNSPLHF.

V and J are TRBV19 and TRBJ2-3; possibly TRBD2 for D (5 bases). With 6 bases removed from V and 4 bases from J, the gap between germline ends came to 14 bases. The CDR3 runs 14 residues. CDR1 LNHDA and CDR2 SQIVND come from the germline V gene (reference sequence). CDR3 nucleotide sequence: TGTGCCAGTAGGAGAGTTTTACTAGCAGATACGCAGTATTTT. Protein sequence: CASRRVLLADTQYF.

CDR3 coding DNA: TGTGCCTGGAGTGTACTGGGCCTGGACTACTCACCCCTCCACTTT. Translated: CAWSVLGLDYSPLHF. The chain is built from TRBV30 and TRBJ1-6; D not certain. Trimming removed 0 bases from V and 10 bases from J, with 16 bases in between. The CDR3 length is 15 residues. Germline V gene data show CDR1 as GTSNPN and CDR2 as SVGIG (reference sequence).

The DNA of the CDR3 is TGTGCCAGCAGCTTAGAAGGGGCCGGGGAGCTGTTTTTT. Encoded protein: CASSLEGAGELFF. The chain joins TRBV5-4 to TRBJ2-2; perhaps TRBD1 as D (5 bases). Germline CDR1 SGHNT, CDR2 YYREEE (reference sequence). Trimming stripped 2 bases from V and 6 bases from J, with 8 bases between. CDR3 length: 13 amino acids.

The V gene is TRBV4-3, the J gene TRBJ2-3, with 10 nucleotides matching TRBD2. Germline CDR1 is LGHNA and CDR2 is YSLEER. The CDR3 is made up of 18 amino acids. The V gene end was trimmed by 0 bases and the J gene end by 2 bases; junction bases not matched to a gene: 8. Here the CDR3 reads CASSQEPSGGLNTDTQYF. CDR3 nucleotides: TGCGCCAGCAGCCAAGAGCCTAGCGGGGGCCTTAACACAGATACGCAGTATTTT.

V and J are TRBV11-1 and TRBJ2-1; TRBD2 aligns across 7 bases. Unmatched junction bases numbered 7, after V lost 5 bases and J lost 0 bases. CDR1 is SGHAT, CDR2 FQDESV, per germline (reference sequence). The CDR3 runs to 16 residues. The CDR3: CASSEAAGNSYNEQFF. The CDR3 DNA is TGTGCCAGCAGCGAGGCAGCGGGAAACTCCTACAATGAGCAGTTCTTC.

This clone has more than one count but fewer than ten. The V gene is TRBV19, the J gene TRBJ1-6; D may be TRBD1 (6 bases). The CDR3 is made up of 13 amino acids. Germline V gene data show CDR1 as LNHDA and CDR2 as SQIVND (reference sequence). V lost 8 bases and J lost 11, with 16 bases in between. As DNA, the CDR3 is TGTGCCAGTGGCCACAGGGAGCAGCCACCCCTCCACTTT. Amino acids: CASGHREQPPLHF. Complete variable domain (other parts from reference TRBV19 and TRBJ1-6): DGGITQSPKYLFRKEGQNVTLSCEQNLNHDAMYWYRQDPGQGLRLIYYSQIVNDFQKGDIAEGYSVSREKKESFPLTVTSAQKNPTAFYLCASGHREQPPLHFGNGTRLTVT.

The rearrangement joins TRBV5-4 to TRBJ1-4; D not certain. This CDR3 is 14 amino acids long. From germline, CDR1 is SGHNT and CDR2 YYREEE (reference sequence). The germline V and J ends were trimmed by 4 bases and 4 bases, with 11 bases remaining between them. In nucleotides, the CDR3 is TGTGCCAGCAGCAAGGGAGATAATAATGAAAAACTGTTTTTT. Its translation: CASSKGDNNEKLFF.

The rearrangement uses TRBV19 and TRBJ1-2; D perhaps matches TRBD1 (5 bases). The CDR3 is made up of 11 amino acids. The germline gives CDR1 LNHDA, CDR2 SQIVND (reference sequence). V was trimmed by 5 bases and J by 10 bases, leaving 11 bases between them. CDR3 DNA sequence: TGTGCCAGTAGTCTGGGACTGATCTACACCTTC. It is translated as CASSLGLIYTF.

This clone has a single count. CDR3 loop: CATAPGFGETQYF. The CDR3 bases are TGTGCCACCGCCCCGGGGTTTGGGGAGACCCAGTACTTC. The gene calls are TRBV24-1 and TRBJ2-5; maybe TRBD2 (5 bases). Deletions cut 9 bases from V and 5 bases from J, with 15 bases between. CDR1 is KGHDR and CDR2 is SFDVKD in the germline V gene. This CDR3 comprises 13 residues.

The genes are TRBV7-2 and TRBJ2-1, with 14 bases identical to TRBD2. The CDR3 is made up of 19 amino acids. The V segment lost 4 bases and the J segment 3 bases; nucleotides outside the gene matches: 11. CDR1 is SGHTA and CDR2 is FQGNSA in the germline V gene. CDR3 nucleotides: TGTGCCAGCAGCTCCCCGGGACTAGCGGGGGACCCCAACTACAATGAGCAGTTCTTC. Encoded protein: CASSSPGLAGDPNYNEQFF.

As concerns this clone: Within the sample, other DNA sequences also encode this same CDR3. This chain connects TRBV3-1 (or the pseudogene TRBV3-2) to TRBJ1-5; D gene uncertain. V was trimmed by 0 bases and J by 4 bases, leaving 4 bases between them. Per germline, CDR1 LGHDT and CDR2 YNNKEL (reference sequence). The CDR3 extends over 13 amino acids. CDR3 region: CASSQDLNQPQHF. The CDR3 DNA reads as TGTGCCAGCAGCCAAGACTTGAATCAGCCCCAGCATTTT.

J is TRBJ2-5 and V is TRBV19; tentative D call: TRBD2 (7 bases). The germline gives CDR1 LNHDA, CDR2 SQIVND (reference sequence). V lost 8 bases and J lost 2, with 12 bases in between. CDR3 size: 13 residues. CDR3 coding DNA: TGTGCCAGTGCCGGGGGGCTTCAAGAGACCCAGTACTTC. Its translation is CASAGGLQETQYF.

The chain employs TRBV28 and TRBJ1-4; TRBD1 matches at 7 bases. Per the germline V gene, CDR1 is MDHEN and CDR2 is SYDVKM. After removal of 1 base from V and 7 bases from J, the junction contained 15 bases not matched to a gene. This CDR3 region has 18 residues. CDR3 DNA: TGTGCCAGCAGTTTATTTGGGACTTACAGGGGTTCGGGTGAAAAACTGTTTTTT. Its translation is CASSLFGTYRGSGEKLFF.

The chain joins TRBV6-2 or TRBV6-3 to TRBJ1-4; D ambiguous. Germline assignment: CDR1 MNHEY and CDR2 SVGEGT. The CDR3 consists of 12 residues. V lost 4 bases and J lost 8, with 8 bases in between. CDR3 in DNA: TGTGCCAGCAGTTTCGGAGGAGAAAAACTGTTTTTT. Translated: CASSFGGEKLFF.